These 2 T cell receptor beta chains originate from one sample sequenced in a study of blood T cell repertoires in COVID-19. Only in-frame clones appear in the TCRdb table, and some are missing; sequencing was by immunoSEQ multiplex PCR. Among fewer than 350,000 clones listed, over 75% were seen once. The source material was PBMCs or T cells enriched from blood (not recorded which). These receptor sequences come from a young man who had recovered from COVID-19.

The gene calls are TRBV10-3 and TRBJ2-1; TRBD2 matches at 15 bases. Germline values: CDR1 ENHRY, CDR2 SYGVKD. The V segment lost 5 bases and the J segment 7 bases; nucleotides outside the gene matches: 12. This CDR3 comprises 18 residues. For the CDR3, the DNA is TGTGCCATCAGTCCGGCCCTTGGACTAGCGGGGGGGCAGAATGAGCAGTTCTTC. This gives the protein CAISPALGLAGGQNEQFF.

The chain links TRBV4-1 to TRBJ1-1, with D tentatively TRBD1 (6 bases). Germline V lookup: CDR1 MGHRA, CDR2 YSYEKL. This CDR3 has 16 amino acids. V was pared by 5 bases and J by 0 bases, with 16 bases between. CDR3 in DNA: TGCGCCAGCAGCTACGACAGGTTAAGAATGAACACTGAAGCTTTCTTT. It is translated as CASSYDRLRMNTEAFF.